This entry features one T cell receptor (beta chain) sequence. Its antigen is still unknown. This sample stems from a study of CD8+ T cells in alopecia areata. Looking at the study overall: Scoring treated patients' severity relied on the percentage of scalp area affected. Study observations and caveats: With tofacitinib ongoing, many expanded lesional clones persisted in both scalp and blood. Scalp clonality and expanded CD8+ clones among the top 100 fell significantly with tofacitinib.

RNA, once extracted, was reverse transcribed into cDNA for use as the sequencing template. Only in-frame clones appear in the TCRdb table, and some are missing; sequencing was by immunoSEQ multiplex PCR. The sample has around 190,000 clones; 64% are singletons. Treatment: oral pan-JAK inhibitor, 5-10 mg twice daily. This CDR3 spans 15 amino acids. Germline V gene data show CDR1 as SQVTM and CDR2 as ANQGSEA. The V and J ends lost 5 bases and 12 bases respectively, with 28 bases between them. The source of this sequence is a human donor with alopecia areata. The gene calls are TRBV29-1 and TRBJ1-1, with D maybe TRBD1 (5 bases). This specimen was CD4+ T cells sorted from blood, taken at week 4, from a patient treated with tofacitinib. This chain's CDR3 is CSVPPGPNGRGRTFF. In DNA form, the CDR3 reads TGCAGCGTTCCCCCTGGGCCCAACGGTCGGGGGAGAACTTTCTTT.